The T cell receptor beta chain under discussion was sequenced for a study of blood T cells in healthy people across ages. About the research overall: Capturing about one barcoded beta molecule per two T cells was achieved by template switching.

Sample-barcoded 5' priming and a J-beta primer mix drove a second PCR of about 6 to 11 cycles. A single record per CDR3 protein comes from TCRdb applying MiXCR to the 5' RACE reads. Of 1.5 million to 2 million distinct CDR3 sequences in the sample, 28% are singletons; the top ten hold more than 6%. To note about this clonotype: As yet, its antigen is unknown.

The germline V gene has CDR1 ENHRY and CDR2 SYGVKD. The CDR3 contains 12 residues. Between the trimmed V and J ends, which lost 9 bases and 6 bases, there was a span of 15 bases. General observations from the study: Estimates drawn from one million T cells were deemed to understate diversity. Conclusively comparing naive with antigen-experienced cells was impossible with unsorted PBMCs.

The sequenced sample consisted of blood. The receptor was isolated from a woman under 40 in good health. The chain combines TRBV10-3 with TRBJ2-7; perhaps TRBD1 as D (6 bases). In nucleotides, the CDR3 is TGTGCCATGGGGGCGTTAAGGGGCGAGCAGTACTTC. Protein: CAMGALRGEQYF.